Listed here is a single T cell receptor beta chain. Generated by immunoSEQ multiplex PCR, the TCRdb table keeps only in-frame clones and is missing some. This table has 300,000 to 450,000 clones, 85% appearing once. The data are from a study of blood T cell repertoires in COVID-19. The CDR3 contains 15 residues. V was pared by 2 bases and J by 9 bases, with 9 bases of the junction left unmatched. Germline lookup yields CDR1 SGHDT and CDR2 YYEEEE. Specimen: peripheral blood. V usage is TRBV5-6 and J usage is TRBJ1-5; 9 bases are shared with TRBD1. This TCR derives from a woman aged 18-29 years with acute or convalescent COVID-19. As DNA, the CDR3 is TGTGCCAGCAGCTTTTGGACAGGGGAGGTTCGGCCCCAGCATTTT. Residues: CASSFWTGEVRPQHF.